This is a list of T cell receptor beta chains from one sample in a study of beta chain features in type 1 diabetes. Sequencing was performed with immunoSEQ multiplex PCR; in TCRdb, only in-frame clones are kept and a portion is missing. The table lists 25,000 to 30,000 clones, roughly 56% of them singletons, with 1.3% to 1.5% in the top ten. Sequenced: Tregs from blood. The receptor source for this set is a woman aged 18-35 years with type 1 diabetes. The CDR3 runs from the conserved cysteine through the conserved F or W. D genes are given only for firm matches. Clone size is shown for a subset of rows, as once, few, many or a class of expanded clone.

>TRBJ2-5|14|NA|NA|TRBV5-1
TGCGCCAGCAGCTTGGTGGCAGTCCAAGAGACCCAGTACTTC
CASSLVAVQETQYF
>TRBJ2-3|16|NA|TRBD2|TRBV7-2
TGTGCCAGCAGCGTCTACGTAGCGGGAGGGCCCGATACGCAGTATTTT
CASSVYVAGGPDTQYF
>TRBJ1-3|18|NA|NA|TRBV4-1
TGCGCCAGCAGCCAACTTACGTCTGGAGGTAGCTCTGGAAACACCATATATTTT
CASSQLTSGGSSGNTIYF
>TRBJ1-5|14|few|TRBD1|TRBV28
TGTGCCAGCAGCCAAAACAGGGGGAATCAGCCCCAGCATTTT
CASSQNRGNQPQHF
>TRBJ1-1|12|once|NA|TRBV15
TGTGCCACCAGCATCCGGGACACTGAAGCTTTCTTT
CATSIRDTEAFF
>TRBJ2-2|17|NA|TRBD1|TRBV7-3
TGTGCCAGCAGCTTATTGCCCGGGACAGGGAGCTCCGGGGAGCTGTTTTTT
CASSLLPGTGSSGELFF
>TRBJ2-3|15|NA|NA|TRBV5-1
TGCGCCAGCAGCTCCGGGGCGACAGGCACCGATACGCAGTATTTT
CASSSGATGTDTQYF
>TRBJ1-5|16|NA|TRBD1|TRBV30
TGTGCCTGGAGTGTAGGTAGGGGGCGAGGCAATCAGCCCCAGCATTTT
CAWSVGRGRGNQPQHF
>TRBJ1-1|13|NA|NA|TRBV29-1
TGCAGCGTCGCCCGGGGGAGAGGGACTGAAGCTTTCTTT
CSVARGRGTEAFF
>TRBJ2-2|14|NA|TRBD2|TRBV25-1
TGTGCCAGCCTAGCGGGTCCGAACACCGGGGAGCTGTTTTTT
CASLAGPNTGELFF
>TRBJ1-1|15|NA|TRBD1|TRBV5-1
TGCGCCAGCAGCTTGGCCGACAGGGTCGACACTGAAGCTTTCTTT
CASSLADRVDTEAFF
>TRBJ2-3|14|NA|NA|TRBV27
TGTGCCAGCAGTTCATACCTAGAGGTAGATACGCAGTATTTT
CASSSYLEVDTQYF
>TRBJ2-3|14|once|NA|TRBV28
TGTGCCAGCAGTTTGCCCGGGGGCACAGATACGCAGTATTTT
CASSLPGGTDTQYF
>TRBJ2-7|16|NA|NA|TRBV18
TGTGCCAGCTCACCCCCAACATCCACCAGGTTCGACGAGCAGTACTTC
CASSPPTSTRFDEQYF
>TRBJ2-3|14|NA|TRBD1|TRBV29-1
TGCAGCGTTGAAGATGGATACCGGACAGGCCCGCAGTATTTT
CSVEDGYRTGPQYF
>TRBJ2-3|16|NA|NA|TRBV5-1
TGCGCCAGCAGCTTGGGTCCGGGACATCGCACAGATACGCAGTATTTT
CASSLGPGHRTDTQYF
>TRBJ1-2|15|few|TRBD1|TRBV28
TGTGCCAGCAGTCGGGACAGGGATGATAACTATGGCTACACCTTC
CASSRDRDDNYGYTF
>TRBJ1-1|14|NA|NA|TRBV19
TGTGCCAGTAGTGGACGAACAGGGTCGGGTGAAGCTTTCTTT
CASSGRTGSGEAFF
>TRBJ1-5|14|NA|NA|TRBV2
TGTGCCAGCGTCCGGGACATTAGCAATCAGCCCCAGCATTTT
CASVRDISNQPQHF
>TRBJ2-7|14|NA|NA|TRBV5-1
TGCGCCAGCAGCTTGGGCGGGTTGGGCTACGAGCAGTACTTC
CASSLGGLGYEQYF